Reported below is one TCR beta chain. The antigen remains undetermined. These data belong to a study of T cells after posttransplantation cyclophosphamide. Study-wide results and caveats: Blood and skin or GI T cell repertoires showed limited TRB overlap.

From germline, CDR1 is MDHEN and CDR2 SYDVKM. The CDR3 loop spans 14 amino acids. V was cut by 6 bases and J by 5 bases, with 16 bases left in between. Clones were sequenced by immunoSEQ multiplex PCR, and TCRdb holds only the in-frame ones, with some missing. Of 66,000 or so clones listed, around 93% are singletons. The receptor's source is a woman in her thirties in good health and a related stem cell transplant donor. The source material was PBMCs. The chain employs TRBV28 and TRBJ1-2, with a weak D call TRBD1 (6 bases). CDR3 amino acids: CASSEGGRWYGYTF. CDR3 nucleotides: TGTGCCAGCAGCGAGGGGGGTCGATGGTATGGCTACACCTTC.